The present TCR beta chain was sequenced within a study of response to subunit inactivated influenza vaccine. In the case of this clonotype: The antigen is unknown.

TCRdb re-called the RT-PCR reads through MiXCR, storing one row per CDR3 protein. Among about 520,000 distinct CDR3 sequences listed, 7.2% were seen once. Trimming took off 6 bases at V and 4 bases at J, with 18 bases between the two ends. The CDR3 consists of 15 residues. From germline, CDR1 is LNHDA and CDR2 SQIVND (reference sequence). Study observations and caveats: Each seasonal flu vaccination may recruit only limited new T cells, authors suggested.

This material consisted of PBMCs from blood, taken roughly 24 months after vaccination. The TCR comes from a man between 50 and 70 years old who received an inactivated influenza vaccine. This chain connects TRBV19 to TRBJ1-2; the D is unclear. The CDR3, as DNA: TGTGCCAGTAGCCCTATATCGGGAGGAGGCTATGGCTACACCTTC. As protein: CASSPISGGGYGYTF.